This T cell receptor beta chain was recorded in a study of OX40 agonist ivuxolimab in advanced cancers. Germline-derived CDR1 and CDR2 are SNHLY and FYNNEI. The CDR3 covers 14 residues. The junction had 5 bases not matched to a gene; V was cut back by 5 bases and J by 3 bases. Generated by immunoSEQ multiplex PCR, the TCRdb table keeps only in-frame clones and is missing some. Altogether almost 65,000 clones are present, 83% being singletons, with the ten largest covering 0.7%. This clonotype was obtained from an adult with an advanced solid tumor such as melanoma, head and neck, liver or kidney cancer. The specimen was CD4+ or CD8+ T cells sorted from blood, collected in a trial of the OX40 agonist ivuxolimab. V gene TRBV2 combines with J gene TRBJ2-3; 7 bases agree with TRBD2. CDR3 in DNA: TGTGCCAGCAGTAGCGGGGAAGGGACAGATACGCAGTATTTT. It specifies CASSSGEGTDTQYF.